This T cell receptor (beta chain) was captured by sequencing in a study of blood T cell repertoires in COVID-19 (dated by TCRdb to 2019 to 2021). About the investigation overall: Samples covering the acute and convalescent phases of COVID-19 were provided by collaborators in the United States, Italy and Spain. The prospective study material was composed of cDNA or gDNA derived from T cells, B-cell-depleted T cells, or PBMCs. Subjects who had been exposed to COVID-19, were actively infected with it, or had recovered from it provided the deeply sampled blood TCRbeta repertoires that made up the dataset. The repertoires were released in a freely available public database meant as a resource for research on the immune response to SARS-CoV-2. The samples were drawn from two sources: the first 160 participants of the ongoing ImmuneRACE study, and 1,254 subjects contributed by 6 global collaborators. Nearly every sample came with metadata listing a de-identified subject ID, COVID-19 status, age in years and sex. Where available, HLA class I and class II types were taken from metadata supplied by the sample provider and were not determined by assay-based typing. Beyond this particular receptor, the publication reports: The quantity of clinical and demographic metadata differed by source and by participant and was supplied without curation.

As for this clone: Its antigen is unknown. Per-nucleotide qualities are absent, and no much larger clonotype sits a single base away.

The collaborating institutions used their own protocols to collect whole blood in K2EDTA tubes. For TCRbeta analysis, collaborators shipped samples in one of three forms: frozen whole blood, isolated PBMCs, or DNA extracted from either of those sample types. For CDR1 and CDR2, the germline V gene lists MNHEY and SVGAGI. From V the trimming removes 10 bases and from J it removes 0 bases, while the gene matches leave 4 bases of the junction unaccounted for. Including cysteine and phenylalanine, the CDR3 has 13 amino acids. This entry keeps only the CDR3 DNA: 39 bases, framed from base 1. TCRbeta CDR3 regions were amplified from genomic DNA using the immunoSEQ Assay, a bias-controlled multiplex PCR. Processing in the source paper ran as follows. Nucleated cell counts per sample were estimated from amplification of reference gene primers within the assay. Sequence reads were collapsed and filtered to measure the absolute abundance of every unique TCRbeta CDR3 rearrangement. Productive Simpson clonality was computed per sample as the square root of Simpson's diversity index over productive rearrangements. Drawn from immuneACCESS, this table holds only the in-frame rearrangements with V and J called that TCRdb kept. Clones are partly lost; checked studies trace under half to an unresolved V gene and leave the rest unexplained. The DNA gave D and trimming, while V, J and clone size come from that table. The sample has 250,000 to 350,000 clones on record, 89% of them singletons. 12% of the sample goes to the ten largest clones.

Sequences were obtained from peripheral blood. Rearrangement joined TRBV6-5 to TRBJ2-3, with 7 central nucleotides matching TRBD2. This TCR came from a woman aged 55-69 years with acute or convalescent COVID-19. The DNA sequence reads TGTGCCACCCAGCGGGGAAGCACAGATACGCAGTATTTT. It translates as CATQRGSTDTQYF.